Shown below are 5 T cell receptor beta chains from a single sample sequenced in a study of T cell responses to AZD1222 COVID-19 vaccine. Data came from immunoSEQ multiplex PCR; TCRdb stores just in-frame clones and leaves some out. Among 110,000 to 150,000 clones listed, over 85% were seen once. Sequences were derived from peripheral blood, sampled on day 0 of AZD1222 vaccination. The origin of the receptors is an adult in good health.

This chain uses TRBV6-5 with TRBJ2-1; possible D gene TRBD2, 5 bases. CDR1 MNHEY and CDR2 SVGAGI come from the germline V gene. V lost 7 bases, J lost 2 bases, and 12 bases lay in between. The CDR3 runs to 14 residues. As DNA, the CDR3 is TGTGCCAGCACCCGGGGTGGGGCCTACAATGAGCAGTTCTTC. It codes for CASTRGGAYNEQFF.

The J gene is TRBJ2-7, the V gene TRBV2; TRBD1 matches 10 bases. The CDR3 is 15 amino acids. CDR1 SNHLY and CDR2 FYNNEI come from the germline V gene. Trimming cost V 4 bases and J 6 bases; bases outside gene matches: 9. The CDR3, as DNA: TGTGCCAGCAGTGCAGGACAGGGGGTAAAGGTCGAGCAGTACTTC. It codes for CASSAGQGVKVEQYF. Looking up the rest from reference TRBV2 and TRBJ2-7 gives the full variable domain: EPEVTQTPSHQVTQMGQEVILRCVPISNHLYFYWYRQILGQKVEFLVSFYNNEISEKSEIFDDQFSVERPDGSNFTLKIRSTKLEDSAMYFCASSAGQGVKVEQYFGPGTRLTVT.

The chain links TRBV7-8 to TRBJ1-2, with 8 bases fitting TRBD1. CDR1 SGHVS and CDR2 FQNEAQ come from the germline V gene. J lost 8 bases, V lost 1 base, and 6 bases had no gene match. The CDR3 has 14 amino acids. DNA for the CDR3: TGTGCCAGCAGCTTAGACAGGGGGATGCAGGGCTACACCTTC. It translates to CASSLDRGMQGYTF.

V and J are TRBV15 and TRBJ2-1; D is perhaps TRBD1 or TRBD2 (5 bases each). This CDR3 comprises 13 residues. The V gene's germline CDR1 is LNHNV and CDR2 YYDKDF (reference sequence). Deletions cut 0 bases from V and 12 bases from J, with 12 bases between. The CDR3 region has the DNA TGTGCCACCAGCAGAGATCAGAGGGGCGGGCAGTTCTTC. Amino acids: CATSRDQRGGQFF.

The V call is TRBV5-6, the J call TRBJ2-5, with D possibly matching TRBD2 (5 bases). CDR3 size: 15 residues. V lost 2 bases and J lost 5, with 16 bases in between. CDR1 SGHDT and CDR2 YYEEEE come from the germline V gene. CDR3 amino acids: CASSLNSLSGETQYF. The CDR3 DNA is TGTGCCAGCAGCTTAAACAGCCTGTCGGGGGAGACCCAGTACTTC.